This TCR beta chain was found in a study of shared clonotypes between healthy human individuals. Notes on the study in general: Clonotypes shared by all four sorted-subset donors had higher generation probabilities than non-shared clonotypes. An anticipated effect of sequencing depth on clonotype sharing among donors was recognized.

CD4+ cells were split into CD45RA+ naive and CD45RA-negative memory subsets. Per germline, CDR1 MDHEN and CDR2 SYDVKM. Trimming cost V 4 bases and J 4 bases; bases outside gene matches: 7. This CDR3 contains 14 residues. The data were produced by immunoSEQ multiplex PCR, yet TCRdb's version contains in-frame clones alone and is incomplete. The profile covers about 2.4 million clones, with 93% appearing a single time and about 0.38% taken by the ten largest. As concerns this clone: The antigen remains undetermined. The same CDR3 is also encoded by other DNA sequences in this sample.

This rearrangement joins TRBV28 to TRBJ2-7, with 7 nucleotides matching TRBD1. Input material: naive CD4+ T cells from PBMCs. As for subset: CD45RA+ positively selected. This TCR was sampled from a man in his late teens or twenties in good health. Some clones in this sample may be carry-over from other donors' samples. CDR3: CASSSGQAPYEQYF. CDR3 DNA: TGTGCCAGCAGTTCCGGACAGGCCCCTTACGAGCAGTACTTC.